Described below is a single T cell receptor beta chain sequence and its context. Its antigen is undetermined. One entry per CDR3 protein results from TCRdb running MiXCR on the 5' RACE reads. The sample has a few hundred thousand distinct CDR3 sequences, 9% to 10% seen once. The entry originates in a study of identical twins. General study findings and limits: Beta out-of-frame twin sharing showed a weaker excess. Fewer insertions characterized abundant cord blood beta clonotypes, whereas memory repertoires showed none.

Deletions cut 4 bases from V and 6 bases from J, with 9 bases between. The germline V gene has CDR1 DFQATT and CDR2 SNEGSKA (reference sequence). CDR3 length: 12 residues. These data are also associated with another study on yellow fever vaccine responses in identical twins.

The material sequenced was PBMCs. The gene calls are TRBV20-1 and TRBJ2-2, with TRBD1 as a possible D gene (5 bases). The TCR originated in a young woman in good health. The CDR3 loop reads CSAMRQSGELFF. CDR3 coding DNA: TGCAGTGCTATGCGACAGTCCGGGGAGCTGTTTTTT.